The 20 T cell receptor beta chains presented below share a single source sample, sequenced in a study of T cells after yellow fever vaccination. A single record per CDR3 protein comes from TCRdb applying MiXCR to the 5' RACE reads. The data contain around 600,000 distinct CDR3 sequences, about 12% of them singletons. Sequencing was performed on PBMCs, taken on the day of the yellow fever booster vaccination. Every receptor here comes from a young man who received the YFV17D yellow fever vaccine.

This clonotype was detected a few times. The rearrangement links TRBV29-1 to TRBJ2-5, with 9 bases identical to TRBD2. V lost 6 bases, J lost 5 bases, and 4 bases stayed unmatched. CDR1 and CDR2 from the germline V gene are SQVTM and ANQGSEA. This CDR3 has 12 amino acids. Written as DNA, the CDR3 is TGCAGCGTACTTAGCGGGAGCGAGACCCAGTACTTC. Protein product: CSVLSGSETQYF. The full variable domain, rest sourced from reference TRBV29-1 and TRBJ2-5, is SAVISQKPSRDICQRGTSLTIQCQVDSQVTMMFWYRQQPGQSLTLIATANQGSEATYESGFVIDKFPISRPNLTFSTLTVSNMSPEDSSIYLCSVLSGSETQYFGPGTRLLVL.

This clonotype has more than one count but fewer than ten. This chain joins TRBV5-6 and TRBJ2-7, with D possibly called TRBD1 or TRBD2 (5 bases each). The CDR3 runs 17 residues. Germline lookup yields CDR1 SGHDT and CDR2 YYEEEE. Between the trimmed V and J ends, which lost 4 bases and 3 bases, there was a span of 23 bases. CDR3 sequence (DNA): TGTGCCAGCAGCAACCGGTTAATTAGCGACAGTCTCTACGAGCAGTACTTC. It codes for CASSNRLISDSLYEQYF.

This clonotype was detected a few times. The chain couples TRBV7-6 to TRBJ2-5; D is undetermined. Trimming cost V 3 bases and J 4 bases, with 12 bases left between them. This CDR3 contains 14 residues. The germline V gene encodes CDR1 SGHVS and CDR2 FNYEAQ. The CDR3 sequence is CASSFSRSSETQYF. The CDR3 DNA follows: TGTGCCAGCAGCTTCAGTAGGTCTTCAGAGACCCAGTACTTC.

This clonotype has only a few counts. The chain carries TRBV27 and TRBJ2-3; a weak D match, TRBD2 (5 bases). V was trimmed by 6 bases and J by 1 base, leaving 14 bases between them. This CDR3 is 15 amino acids long. Germline loops: CDR1 MNHEY, CDR2 SMNVEV (reference sequence). CDR3 DNA: TGTGCCAGCAGCCTCGGGGTGAGAGGCACAGATACGCAGTATTTT. It specifies CASSLGVRGTDTQYF.

This clonotype was counted a few times. The J gene is TRBJ2-1, the V gene TRBV5-1, with 7 bases identical to TRBD1. Germline CDR1 and CDR2: SGHRS and YFSETQ. The CDR3 runs 14 residues. The V gene end was trimmed by 8 bases and the J gene end by 4 bases; junction bases not matched to a gene: 9. The CDR3 protein is CASHPGQLYNEQFF. Here the CDR3 DNA reads TGCGCCAGTCATCCGGGACAGCTATACAATGAGCAGTTCTTC.

This clonotype has more than one count but fewer than ten. The CDR3 sequence is CASATTDRGRSPLHF. Written as DNA, the CDR3 is TGCGCCAGCGCGACCACTGACAGGGGGAGATCACCCCTCCACTTT. V usage is TRBV5-1 and J usage is TRBJ1-6; 9 positions agree with TRBD1. The CDR3 covers 15 residues. J lost 10 bases, V lost 7 bases, and 12 bases had no gene match. CDR1 and CDR2 from the germline V gene are SGHRS and YFSETQ.

The sample holds a few counts of this clonotype. The chain employs TRBV12-3 or TRBV12-4 and TRBJ2-7; 14 bases line up with TRBD2. The J segment lost 0 bases and the V segment lost 6 bases, leaving 13 bases of the junction unmatched. The CDR3 covers 19 residues. The CDR3 DNA reads TGTGCCAGCAGATCTGGACTAGCGGGAGGAAGCCCGAACTCCTACGAGCAGTACTTC. Translating gives CASRSGLAGGSPNSYEQYF.

This chain links TRBV20-1 with TRBJ2-7; the match to TRBD2 covers 9 bases. The CDR3 contains 14 residues. The J segment lost 3 bases and the V segment lost 3 bases, leaving 6 bases of the junction unmatched. Germline CDR1 reads DFQATT; CDR2 reads SNEGSKA (reference sequence). CDR3 nucleotide sequence: TGCAGTGCTAGCGGGGCGGGAGGGCGCTACGAGCAGTACTTC. It codes for CSASGAGGRYEQYF.

The chain is built from TRBV6-4 and TRBJ1-1; TRBD1 agrees at 9 bases. J gave up 1 base and V 4 bases, and 1 base lay outside the gene matches. CDR3 length: 14 residues. Germline CDR1 MRHNA, CDR2 SNTAGT. CDR3 DNA sequence: TGTGCCAGCAGTGCGACAGGGGGGAACACTGAAGCTTTCTTT. Amino acid sequence: CASSATGGNTEAFF.

In its sample, this clonotype was seen a few times. The chain joins TRBV29-1 to TRBJ2-6; D gene ambiguous. Germline V gene lookup returns CDR1 SQVTM and CDR2 ANQGSEA. The CDR3 spans 13 residues. The DNA for the CDR3 is TGCAGTGCCCGCCGGGCCGGGGCCAACGTCCTGACTTTC. This encodes CSARRAGANVLTF.

CDR3 bases: TGCGCCAGCAGCCTGGGCTACAGGGAGCCTGGAAACACCATATATTTT. Protein sequence: CASSLGYREPGNTIYF. This sequence joins TRBV5-1 and TRBJ1-3; D perhaps matches TRBD1 (6 bases). CDR3 size: 16 residues. The germline gives CDR1 SGHRS, CDR2 YFSETQ. Deletions cut 4 bases from V and 2 bases from J, with 16 bases between.

In its sample, this clonotype was seen a few times. V and J are TRBV6-1 and TRBJ2-3; D not certain. V was trimmed by 2 bases and J by 2 bases, leaving 14 bases between them. The CDR3 totals 16 residues. Germline values: CDR1 MNHNS, CDR2 SASEGT. DNA of the CDR3: TGTGCCAGCAGTGAAAGTCCCAGGTCCTTCACAGATACGCAGTATTTT. It translates to CASSESPRSFTDTQYF.

The V and J genes are TRBV20-1 and TRBJ1-3; D unclear. The CDR3 loop spans 14 amino acids. The germline V and J ends were trimmed by 2 bases and 2 bases, with 10 bases remaining between them. CDR1 and CDR2 from the germline V gene are DFQATT and SNEGSKA (reference sequence). CDR3 nucleotides: TGCAGTGCTAGAAACAGAGCGGCTGGAAACACCATATATTTT. Translation gives CSARNRAAGNTIYF.

This clonotype appeared a few times. The chain recombines TRBV18 with TRBJ1-3; 8 bases map to TRBD1. The J segment lost 0 bases and the V segment lost 3 bases, leaving 4 bases of the junction unmatched. The CDR3 covers 16 residues. Germline V gene lookup returns CDR1 KGHSH and CDR2 LQKENI. This CDR3 is CASSPGTGHSGNTIYF. CDR3 sequence (DNA): TGTGCCAGCTCACCTGGGACAGGCCACTCTGGAAACACCATATATTTT.

V is TRBV11-3 and J is TRBJ2-1, with D possibly TRBD2 on 6 matching bases. The CDR3 consists of 15 residues. V lost 3 bases, J lost 5 bases, and 14 bases lay in between. Germline CDR1 and CDR2: SGHNT and YENEEA. CDR3 nucleotide sequence: TGTGCCAGCAGCTTTTGGGGCGGGATTAACAATGAGCAGTTCTTC. This sequence encodes CASSFWGGINNEQFF.

This clonotype showed up just a few times. The chain combines TRBV24-1 with TRBJ2-1, with 14 bases aligning to TRBD2. The ends lost 2 bases at V and 9 bases at J; junction bases unmatched: 8. The CDR3 has 17 residues. CDR1 and CDR2 from the germline V gene are KGHDR and SFDVKD. CDR3 protein: CATSDSGTSGSRAEQFF. In nucleotides, the CDR3 is TGTGCCACCAGTGATTCCGGGACTAGCGGGAGTCGCGCTGAGCAGTTCTTC.

The V gene is TRBV4-2, the J gene TRBJ2-7, with 9 bases that match TRBD1. With V trimmed by 3 bases and J by 6 bases, 15 bases remained unmatched. The CDR3 length is 17 residues. The V gene's germline CDR1 is LGHNA and CDR2 YNFKEQ. The CDR3 protein is CASSQGVFGTGNGEQYF. CDR3 nucleotides: TGTGCCAGCAGCCAGGGGGTTTTCGGGACAGGGAATGGCGAGCAGTACTTC.

This clonotype was observed a handful of times. The rearrangement links TRBV3-1 to TRBJ1-5; the match to TRBD1 covers 9 bases. From germline, CDR1 is LGHDT and CDR2 YNNKEL (reference sequence). CDR3 length: 15 amino acids. V gave up 3 bases and J gave up 7 bases; unmatched junction bases: 7. The CDR3 loop reads CASSHSGTGLQPQHF. The CDR3 DNA follows: TGTGCCAGCAGCCATTCTGGGACAGGGTTGCAGCCCCAGCATTTT.

This clonotype was detected a few times. The chain carries TRBV28 and TRBJ2-3, with no clear D. The CDR3 is 15 residues long. Trimming removed 7 bases at V and 2 bases at J, with 16 bases between. From germline, CDR1 is MDHEN and CDR2 SYDVKM. CDR3 DNA: TGTGCCAGCAAGAGTTGGGTCCCTGACACAGATACGCAGTATTTT. This codes for CASKSWVPDTDTQYF.

The chain has TRBV14 and TRBJ1-2, with D perhaps matching TRBD1 (5 bases). Trimming took off 1 base at V and 8 bases at J, with 17 bases between the two ends. The CDR3 covers 15 residues. Germline V gene sequence: CDR1 SGHDN, CDR2 FVKESK. As DNA, the CDR3 is TGTGCCAGCAGCCAAGGGGGCTCGGGCCACCGGGGCTACACCTTC. Protein: CASSQGGSGHRGYTF.